The 29 T cell receptor beta chains below all came from one sample that was sequenced in a study of T cells in Graves' hyperthyroidism and ophthalmopathy. From RNA transcripts, TCR beta CDR3 regions were amplified. Primed by the HTBI set, a first-round RT-PCR was run on the TCR CDR3. Via MiXCR, TCRdb re-called the multiplex PCR reads, giving one row per CDR3 protein. The table records around 300,000 distinct CDR3 sequences, 20% to 30% of them present only once. The sequenced sample was blood. These receptors came from a man aged 35 to 55 with Graves' hyperthyroidism that later progressed to Graves' ophthalmopathy.

The V gene is TRBV13, the J gene TRBJ2-7; 11 bases are shared with TRBD2. This CDR3 has 17 amino acids. The V gene's germline CDR1 is PRHDT and CDR2 FYEKMQ (reference sequence). The V segment lost 6 bases and the J segment 6 bases; nucleotides outside the gene matches: 16. The CDR3 coding sequence is TGTGCCAGCAGTTACTCGGTACTAGCGGGAGCTCCCTCCGAGCAGTACTTC. This translates into CASSYSVLAGAPSEQYF.

Ten or more counts support this clonotype. This chain joins TRBV2 and TRBJ2-2; TRBD1 aligns across 7 bases. This CDR3 is built from 14 residues. With 10 bases clipped from V and 4 bases from J, the junction kept 9 bases outside the gene matches. Germline-derived CDR1 and CDR2 are SNHLY and FYNNEI. The CDR3 DNA reads TGTGCCACCCGAGAGGACAGGATCACCGGGGAGCTGTTTTTT. It is translated as CATREDRITGELFF.

This clonotype has a count of ten or more. This chain connects TRBV20-1 to TRBJ1-2; tentatively, D is TRBD1 (5 bases). Germline CDR1 reads DFQATT; CDR2 reads SNEGSKA (reference sequence). The CDR3 is made up of 15 amino acids. V lost 0 bases and J 4 bases, leaving 15 bases between the germline ends. CDR3 residues: CSAREGRGVGYGYTF. The DNA of the CDR3 is TGCAGTGCTAGAGAGGGGAGGGGAGTAGGCTATGGCTACACCTTC.

There are many counts of this clonotype. The chain recombines TRBV11-3 with TRBJ1-2; TRBD1 agrees at 11 bases. The CDR3 is 15 residues long. The V gene's germline CDR1 is SGHNT and CDR2 YENEEA. Trimming removed 5 bases from V and 4 bases from J; junction bases left unmatched: 6. The CDR3 loop is CASSRTGGEGYGYTF. As DNA, the CDR3 is TGTGCCAGCAGCCGGACAGGGGGCGAAGGCTATGGCTACACCTTC.

This clonotype has at least ten counts. The chain carries TRBV29-1 and TRBJ2-2, with 10 bases matching TRBD1. Trimming removed 5 bases from V and 7 bases from J; junction bases left unmatched: 4. The germline CDR1 and CDR2 sequences are SQVTM and ANQGSEA. CDR3 length: 13 amino acids. CDR3 bases: TGCAGCGTTCTAGGACAGGGGGTCGGGGAGCTGTTTTTT. Amino acids: CSVLGQGVGELFF.

This clonotype has a handful of counts. The chain joins TRBV28 to TRBJ1-5; 7 nucleotides match TRBD1. The CDR3 contains 17 residues. The ends lost 6 bases at V and 3 bases at J; junction bases unmatched: 14. CDR1 is MDHEN, CDR2 SYDVKM, per germline. CDR3: CASSTYSKGAVNQPQHF. The DNA for the CDR3 is TGTGCCAGCAGCACGTATAGTAAGGGGGCAGTCAATCAGCCCCAGCATTTT.

The chain uses TRBV12-3 or TRBV12-4 and TRBJ1-6; weak D call: TRBD1 (5 bases). V was pared by 3 bases and J by 9 bases, with 12 bases between. CDR3 length: 14 amino acids. DNA for the CDR3: TGTGCCAGCAGTTTGATGAGGGGTAGTTCACCCCTCCACTTT. Protein sequence: CASSLMRGSSPLHF.

This rearrangement joins TRBV27 to TRBJ1-2, with D uncertain. CDR3 size: 16 residues. Per the germline V gene, CDR1 is MNHEY and CDR2 is SMNVEV (reference sequence). Trimming left V 2 bases short and J 6 bases short, with 19 bases between. The CDR3 region is CASSLRKGAIGDGYTF. DNA of the CDR3: TGTGCCAGCAGTTTAAGGAAAGGAGCTATAGGCGATGGCTACACCTTC.

This clonotype came up many times. The V call is TRBV10-3, the J call TRBJ1-1, with D hard to call. Germline CDR1 and CDR2: ENHRY and SYGVKD. This CDR3 spans 16 amino acids. V was cut by 6 bases and J by 6 bases, with 23 bases left in between. CDR3 nucleotides: TGTGCCATCAGCCCCAACAAGGAGCGGGGAAGGGCTGAAGCTTTCTTT. Its translation is CAISPNKERGRAEAFF.

This clonotype was detected ten times or more. V usage is TRBV12-3 or TRBV12-4 and J usage is TRBJ1-5; D perhaps matches TRBD1 (5 bases). Trimming cost V 3 bases and J 6 bases, with 18 bases left between them. The CDR3 consists of 16 residues. The DNA for the CDR3 is TGTGCCAGCAGTTTTGGGGGGTGGGAACGAGGTCAGCCCCAGCATTTT. It specifies CASSFGGWERGQPQHF.

This clonotype was counted many times. The chain employs TRBV2 and TRBJ2-5; D not resolved. V lost 6 bases to trimming and J lost 4 bases, with 18 bases between them. Germline V gene lookup returns CDR1 SNHLY and CDR2 FYNNEI. There are 15 residues in the CDR3. CDR3 DNA: TGTGCCAGCAGCTTCCTCGGGCCGCTTGGAGAGACCCAGTACTTC. It is translated as CASSFLGPLGETQYF.

The J gene is TRBJ2-5, the V gene TRBV7-2; possible D gene TRBD1, 6 bases. The CDR3 runs to 14 residues. V shed 3 bases and J shed 1 base, with 9 bases lying between them. Germline-derived CDR1 and CDR2 are SGHTA and FQGNSA. CDR3 in DNA: TGTGCCAGCAGCTTTAAACAGGGCCAAGAGACCCAGTACTTC. Protein product: CASSFKQGQETQYF. Supplemented by reference TRBV7-2 and TRBJ2-5, the full variable domain reads GAGVSQSPSNKVTEKGKDVELRCDPISGHTALYWYRQSLGQGLEFLIYFQGNSAPDKSGLPSDRFSAERTGGSVSTLTIQRTQQEDSAVYLCASSFKQGQETQYFGPGTRLLVL.

The chain is built from TRBV12-5 and TRBJ1-1; maybe TRBD1 (5 bases). This CDR3 is built from 13 residues. The germline V gene encodes CDR1 LGHNT and CDR2 FRNRAP. Trimming took off 6 bases at V and 4 bases at J, with 12 bases between the two ends. As DNA, the CDR3 is TGTGCTAGTGGGCGATGGGGGGGCACTGAAGCTTTCTTT. Translated, it gives CASGRWGGTEAFF.

The chain is built from TRBV6-1 and TRBJ1-1; D is ambiguous. Between the trimmed V and J ends, which lost 6 bases and 0 bases, there was a span of 14 bases. The CDR3 length is 15 residues. Looked up from germline, CDR1 is MNHNS and CDR2 is SASEGT. The CDR3 region has the DNA TGTGCCAGCAGCCCACCCCTCGACATGAACACTGAAGCTTTCTTT. Translation: CASSPPLDMNTEAFF.

This clonotype appeared many times. The chain combines TRBV28 with TRBJ1-1; tentative D call: TRBD1 (6 bases). CDR1 and CDR2 (germline): MDHEN, SYDVKM. Trimming removed 5 bases from V and 0 bases from J, with 13 bases in between. The CDR3 contains 15 residues. Here the CDR3 reads CASSGPDSLNTEAFF. The CDR3 coding sequence is TGTGCCAGCAGTGGCCCGGACAGTTTGAACACTGAAGCTTTCTTT.

Ten or more counts support this clonotype. This chain joins TRBV12-3 or TRBV12-4 and TRBJ1-1, with no clear D. V was trimmed by 4 bases and J by 2 bases, leaving 8 bases between them. The CDR3 spans 13 residues. The CDR3 nucleotides are TGTGCCAGCAGTTCACAGCCTAACACTGAAGCTTTCTTT. Translating it yields CASSSQPNTEAFF.

The sample holds many counts of this clonotype. The chain recombines TRBV5-1 with TRBJ2-7; 13 nucleotides match TRBD2. The CDR3 sequence is 15 residues long. V was clipped by 3 bases and J by 0 bases; unmatched bases: 0. The V gene's germline CDR1 is SGHRS and CDR2 YFSETQ. This CDR3 reads CASSWTSGSSYEQYF. The CDR3 DNA follows: TGCGCCAGCAGCTGGACTAGCGGGAGCTCCTACGAGCAGTACTTC.

The V gene is TRBV12-3 or TRBV12-4, the J gene TRBJ2-7, with 7 bases matching TRBD2. This CDR3 comprises 12 residues. With 6 bases clipped from V and 9 bases from J, the junction kept 8 bases outside the gene matches. This CDR3 reads CASSPDGRRQYF. The CDR3 nucleotides are TGTGCCAGCAGCCCGGACGGGAGGCGGCAGTACTTC.

This clonotype showed up just once. This chain joins TRBV6-1 and TRBJ2-7, with D tentatively TRBD1 or TRBD2 (5 bases each). Trimming shortened V by 11 bases and J by 5 bases, and 19 bases separated the two germline ends. In germline, CDR1 is MNHNS, CDR2 SASEGT. The CDR3 is made up of 13 amino acids. CDR3 sequence (DNA): TGTGCCTGCACCCCCCGCAGGGACGACGAGCAGTACTTC. As protein: CACTPRRDDEQYF.

This chain's CDR3 is CASSPSPLAGGSGELFF. The CDR3 DNA follows: TGCGCCAGCAGCCCCTCCCCCCTAGCGGGCGGGTCCGGGGAGCTGTTTTTT. This chain connects TRBV5-1 to TRBJ2-2, with 8 bases lining up with TRBD2. V was clipped by 4 bases and J by 6 bases; unmatched bases: 14. This CDR3 contains 17 residues. CDR1 SGHRS and CDR2 YFSETQ come from the germline V gene.

This clonotype was seen at least ten times. This chain uses TRBV12-3 or TRBV12-4 with TRBJ1-2; 10 nucleotides match TRBD1. V was pared by 3 bases and J by 5 bases, with 21 bases of the junction left unmatched. The length of the CDR3 is 20 residues. DNA of the CDR3: TGTGCCAGCAGTTTTTTATCCGGACAGGGAAGAGACAGGGGGCTATATGGCTACACCTTC. It codes for CASSFLSGQGRDRGLYGYTF.

There are many counts of this clonotype. The chain joins TRBV5-1 to TRBJ2-5, with 7 bases that match TRBD1. The ends lost 5 bases at V and 5 bases at J; junction bases unmatched: 6. The CDR3 contains 13 residues. CDR1 is SGHRS, CDR2 YFSETQ, per germline. CDR3 amino acids: CASRYRGDETQYF. CDR3 DNA sequence: TGCGCCAGCAGATACAGGGGAGATGAGACCCAGTACTTC.

V gene TRBV6-1 combines with J gene TRBJ2-5, with D perhaps TRBD2 (5 bases). The CDR3 contains 14 residues. V was pared by 5 bases and J by 5 bases, with 15 bases between. Germline CDR1 reads MNHNS; CDR2 reads SASEGT. The CDR3 DNA is TGTGCCAGCAGTCCGGACTGGCGGGCGGAGACCCAGTACTTC. Translating it yields CASSPDWRAETQYF.

The rearrangement uses TRBV12-3 or TRBV12-4 and TRBJ1-1; D not resolved. V was shortened by 4 bases and J by 0 bases, with 9 bases between the two germline ends. The CDR3 covers 14 residues. CDR3 sequence: CASSSQLMNTEAFF. The CDR3 coding sequence is TGTGCCAGCAGTTCCCAACTGATGAACACTGAAGCTTTCTTT.

This clonotype occurred many times. The chain has TRBV29-1 and TRBJ2-5, with TRBD1 matching over 10 bases. With 6 bases clipped from V and 5 bases from J, the junction kept 9 bases outside the gene matches. CDR3 length: 14 residues. The V gene's germline CDR1 is SQVTM and CDR2 ANQGSEA. The CDR3 here is CSVVETGGIETQYF. The CDR3 coding sequence is TGCAGCGTGGTCGAGACAGGGGGCATTGAGACCCAGTACTTC. Using reference TRBV29-1 and TRBJ2-5 for the parts outside the CDR3, the full variable domain is SAVISQKPSRDICQRGTSLTIQCQVDSQVTMMFWYRQQPGQSLTLIATANQGSEATYESGFVIDKFPISRPNLTFSTLTVSNMSPEDSSIYLCSVVETGGIETQYFGPGTRLLVL.

This clonotype has a count of ten or more. The CDR3 spells CASSLRGGLDTEAFF. CDR3 DNA: TGTGCCAGCAGCCTCAGAGGAGGTTTGGACACTGAAGCTTTCTTT. The rearrangement links TRBV7-3 to TRBJ1-1; D is unresolved. Germline CDR1 SGHTA, CDR2 FQGTGA. The CDR3 loop spans 15 amino acids. Trimming shortened V by 5 bases and J by 3 bases, and 16 bases separated the two germline ends.

This clonotype was seen many times. This chain connects TRBV28 to TRBJ1-1; 12 nucleotides agree with TRBD1. V trimming: 6 bases; J trimming: 5 bases; junction bases outside the gene matches: 7. The CDR3 has 15 amino acids. Germline assignment: CDR1 MDHEN and CDR2 SYDVKM. The CDR3 loop is CASSPGTGGHTEAFF. CDR3 DNA: TGTGCCAGCAGCCCCGGGACAGGGGGCCATACTGAAGCTTTCTTT.

The chain has TRBV6-5 and TRBJ2-2, with D unclear. This CDR3 contains 14 residues. The germline V gene encodes CDR1 MNHEY and CDR2 SVGAGI. Trimming cost V 2 bases and J 6 bases, with 10 bases left between them. CDR3 sequence reads: CASSYRELSGELFF. The DNA of the CDR3 is TGTGCCAGCAGTTACAGGGAATTGTCCGGGGAGCTGTTTTTT.

This clonotype was picked up many times. The chain recombines TRBV27 with TRBJ1-6; a weak D match, TRBD1 (6 bases). CDR3 length: 16 residues. V was clipped by 2 bases and J by 0 bases, with 8 bases between them. The germline gives CDR1 MNHEY, CDR2 SMNVEV (reference sequence). The CDR3 protein is CASSLRGSSYNSPLHF. CDR3 sequence (DNA): TGTGCCAGCAGTTTAAGGGGGAGCTCCTATAATTCACCCCTCCACTTT.